This T cell receptor (beta chain) was obtained from a study of cytomegalovirus exposure and HLA in healthy donors. The V gene's germline CDR1 is WNHNN and CDR2 SYGVQD (reference sequence). The V and J ends lost 8 bases and 3 bases respectively, with 13 bases between them. The length of the CDR3 is 13 residues. A multiplex PCR was run with 60 Vbeta primers and 13 Jbeta primers. TCRdb's copy holds only in-frame clones and misses some; the assay was immunoSEQ multiplex PCR. The table lists under 250,000 clones, less than 85% of them singletons, with approximately 0.63% in the top ten. Donors were nominally healthy when sampled, though unrecorded immune exposures were likely. Regarding this clone: Antigen: not known.

Study-level results: Earlier findings revealed that most TCR beta V segments proved productive either about 87% or about 30% of the time. Links to common viral pathogens appeared, in a later analysis, for several of the most significant clusters. The study carried out a later analysis of TCR beta sequences. It associated 16,951 of them with specific HLA alleles at a false discovery rate of 0.05.

J is TRBJ1-2 and V is TRBV10-1; TRBD1 is a possible D gene (6 bases). The clonotype originates from a man aged 18 to 29 in good health and CMV-seronegative. The sequencing input was PBMCs. CDR3 residues: CASPGEGDYGYTF. As DNA, the CDR3 is TGCGCCAGCCCCGGGGAGGGGGACTATGGCTACACCTTC.